This T cell receptor (beta chain) was identified during a study of regulatory T cells in long-lasting Graves disease. The CDR3 consists of 16 residues. The V segment lost 2 bases and the J segment 4 bases; nucleotides outside the gene matches: 6. iRepertoire HTBI primers and Arm-PCR of CDR3 regions built TCR beta libraries. Each CDR3 protein is one row after TCRdb ran MiXCR on the multiplex PCR reads. The sample shows 400,000 to 650,000 distinct CDR3 sequences, about 15% of them seen only once. A few counts support this clonotype. The time point is: newly diagnosed GD, antithyroid drugs for less than 3 months. PBMCs provided the RNA from which the TCR library was made. These records were also assigned to another study, of T cells in Graves' hyperthyroidism and ophthalmopathy.

The V gene is TRBV12-3 or TRBV12-4, the J gene TRBJ2-2; 8 nucleotides line up with TRBD2. This specimen consisted of peripheral blood mononuclear cells (PBMCs), obtained at new diagnosis, from a patient treated with antithyroid drugs. This TCR was recovered from a woman aged 35-65 years with Graves disease. CDR3 loop: CASSLRGGGITGELFF. CDR3 bases: TGTGCCAGCAGTTTAAGAGGCGGGGGGATCACCGGGGAGCTGTTTTTT.